Presented here are 24 T cell receptor beta chains from one specimen sequenced in a study of blood T cells in healthy people across ages. A second roughly 7 to 12 cycle PCR used barcoded and J-beta primers. TCRdb re-called the 5' RACE reads with MiXCR, one entry per CDR3 protein. The data contain approximately 800,000 distinct CDR3 sequences, 35% to 40% of them singletons. The source material was blood. These receptors came from a man between 18 and 35 years old in good health.

This chain joins TRBV7-2 and TRBJ2-2; D remains unclear. The CDR3 is made up of 19 amino acids. Germline CDR1 and CDR2: SGHTA and FQGNSA. Trimming shortened V by 5 bases and J by 4 bases, and 26 bases separated the two germline ends. The CDR3 coding sequence is TGTGCCAGCAGCCCGGTTTCTGTAGGGTTACGTTTAGGCACCGGGGAGCTGTTTTTT. Protein product: CASSPVSVGLRLGTGELFF.

A note on this clonotype: This may arise from a read error, as a much more abundant clone is one base away. The V and J genes are TRBV12-3 or TRBV12-4 and TRBJ2-4; maybe TRBD1 (6 bases). CDR3 length: 15 amino acids. CDR3 nucleotides: TGTGCCAGCAGTTTAGGGATCGGACAGAAAAACATTCAGTGCTTC. It specifies CASSLGIGQKNIQCF.

A single count supports this clonotype. CDR3 amino acids: CASSLSQTLVKNIQYF. The DNA for the CDR3 is TGTGCCAGCAGCTTAAGTCAGACCCTAGTCAAAAACATTCAGTACTTC. The V and J genes are TRBV11-2 and TRBJ2-4; D unresolved. Germline V gene lookup returns CDR1 SGHAT and CDR2 FQNNGV. V gave up 2 bases and J gave up 3 bases, with 14 bases separating them. CDR3 length: 16 amino acids.

The chain carries TRBV6-5 and TRBJ1-5; D call uncertain. The CDR3 loop spans 15 amino acids. Germline loops: CDR1 MNHEY, CDR2 SVGAGI. Trimming removed 0 bases from V and 1 base from J, with 7 bases in between. The DNA for the CDR3 is TGTGCCAGCAGTTACTCGAGCGACAGCAATCAGCCCCAGCATTTT. Encoded protein: CASSYSSDSNQPQHF.

This clonotype was observed a few times. The chain uses TRBV7-2 and TRBJ2-7; D is tentatively TRBD1 or TRBD2 (5 bases each). Per the germline V gene, CDR1 is SGHTA and CDR2 is FQGNSA. The CDR3 has 16 residues. The V gene lost 4 bases and the J gene lost 2 bases, with 18 bases spanning the gap. The CDR3 loop is CASSSVWGPKPYEQYF. The CDR3 DNA sequence: TGTGCCAGCAGCTCAGTGTGGGGACCCAAGCCCTACGAGCAGTACTTC.

The rearrangement uses TRBV5-8 and TRBJ2-6, with D possibly TRBD1 on 6 matching bases. Trimming pared 0 bases from V and 2 bases from J, leaving 9 bases between. Per the germline V gene, CDR1 is SGHTS and CDR2 is YDEGEE. The CDR3 totals 16 residues. CDR3 nucleotides: TGTGCCAGCAGCTTGGACAGGGACACTGGGGCCAACGTCCTGACTTTC. Its translation: CASSLDRDTGANVLTF.

This clonotype appeared a few times. The chain carries TRBV5-5 and TRBJ1-6; no clear D gene. Trimming stripped 1 base from V and 7 bases from J, with 12 bases between. Germline V gives CDR1 SGHKS, CDR2 YYEKEE (reference sequence). The CDR3 runs to 15 residues. Here the CDR3 reads CASSLQDMTNSPLHF. CDR3 DNA sequence: TGTGCCAGCAGCTTGCAGGATATGACCAATTCACCCCTCCACTTT. The variable domain in full, with the rest retrieved from reference TRBV5-5 and TRBJ1-6, is DAGVTQSPTHLIKTRGQQVTLRCSPISGHKSVSWYQQVLGQGPQFIFQYYEKEERGRGNFPDRFSARQFPNYSSELNVNALLLGDSALYLCASSLQDMTNSPLHFGNGTRLTVT.

The J gene is TRBJ2-1, the V gene TRBV6-2 or TRBV6-3, with 8 nucleotides matching TRBD1. The V and J ends lost 8 bases and 6 bases, in that order; junction bases with no gene match: 15. The CDR3 covers 16 residues. From germline, CDR1 is MNHEY and CDR2 SVGEGT. The CDR3: CASERVGDRRRNEQFF. As DNA, the CDR3 is TGTGCCAGCGAGAGGGTCGGGGACAGGCGTCGCAATGAGCAGTTCTTC.

V is TRBV6-2 or TRBV6-3 and J is TRBJ2-2; possibly TRBD1 or TRBD2 for D (6 bases each). Germline V lookup: CDR1 MNHEY, CDR2 SVGEGT. There are 13 residues in the CDR3. V was clipped by 8 bases and J by 5 bases, with 12 bases between them. The DNA for the CDR3 is TGTGCCAGCTCGGGGGCGCTGACCGGGGAGCTGTTTTTT. Translating gives CASSGALTGELFF.

V gene TRBV29-1 combines with J gene TRBJ1-3; possibly TRBD1 for D (6 bases). The V gene lost 4 bases and the J gene lost 2 bases, with 6 bases spanning the gap. The CDR3 has 12 amino acids. Germline assignment: CDR1 SQVTM and CDR2 ANQGSEA. Here the CDR3 reads CSVGGPGNTIYF. The DNA for the CDR3 is TGCAGCGTTGGGGGGCCTGGAAACACCATATATTTT.

The chain is built from TRBV12-3 or TRBV12-4 and TRBJ1-6, with D tentatively TRBD1 (5 bases). V gave up 3 bases and J gave up 9 bases, with 15 bases separating them. This CDR3 spans 15 amino acids. The CDR3: CASSFIGQGGSPLHF. CDR3 nucleotide sequence: TGTGCCAGCAGTTTCATTGGGCAGGGTGGTTCACCCCTCCACTTT.

This clonotype was recorded at least ten times. The J gene is TRBJ2-3, the V gene TRBV6-5; D is tentatively TRBD1 or TRBD2 (7 bases each). CDR1 and CDR2 from the germline V gene are MNHEY and SVGAGI. This CDR3 region has 15 residues. The ends were cut back, 2 bases at V and 4 bases at J, with 13 bases in the middle. Here the CDR3 reads CASSYQTGRADTQYF. As DNA, the CDR3 is TGTGCCAGCAGTTACCAGACAGGGAGGGCAGATACGCAGTATTTT.

This clonotype occurred a few times. The chain uses TRBV12-5 and TRBJ2-6; D is possibly TRBD1 or TRBD2 (5 bases each). The V end lost 3 bases, the J end lost 2 bases, and 14 bases lay between the germline ends. CDR3 length: 17 residues. The germline V gene encodes CDR1 LGHNT and CDR2 FRNRAP. The CDR3 DNA reads TGTGCTAGTGGTTTCGGGACGGATGTGGCTGGGGCCAACGTCCTGACTTTC. Translated, it gives CASGFGTDVAGANVLTF.

The count of this clonotype is one. Germline and junction disagree at one end, which may indicate a read error. The chain uses TRBV4-1 and TRBJ2-4; possibly TRBD1 for D (5 bases). In germline, CDR1 is MGHRA, CDR2 YSYEKL. The CDR3 spans 15 residues. CDR3 DNA sequence: TGCGCCAGCAGCCCCGGCGTAGCAGGGCAAAACGTTCAGTACTTC. The encoded protein is CASSPGVAGQNVQYF.

The chain couples TRBV18 to TRBJ1-1; D is uncertain. Germline CDR1 is KGHSH and CDR2 is LQKENI. The CDR3 extends over 14 amino acids. V was cut by 5 bases and J by 2 bases, with 12 bases left in between. CDR3 sequence reads: CASSEGLGNTEAFF. As DNA, the CDR3 is TGTGCCAGCTCAGAAGGGTTGGGCAACACTGAAGCTTTCTTT.

The chain joins TRBV20-1 to TRBJ2-7; D is undetermined. In germline, CDR1 is DFQATT, CDR2 SNEGSKA (reference sequence). The CDR3 totals 13 residues. Deletions cut 2 bases from V and 0 bases from J, with 8 bases between. CDR3: CSARMANSYEQYF. The CDR3 region has the DNA TGCAGTGCTAGAATGGCAAACTCCTACGAGCAGTACTTC.

V gene TRBV2 combines with J gene TRBJ1-5; D may be TRBD1 (6 bases). With 1 base removed from V and 3 bases from J, the gap between germline ends came to 13 bases. The germline gives CDR1 SNHLY, CDR2 FYNNEI. The CDR3 has 16 amino acids. CDR3 sequence (DNA): TGTGCCAGCAGTGAAGTCTCAGGGGTGGACAATCAGCCCCAGCATTTT. Translation gives CASSEVSGVDNQPQHF.

There are a few counts of this clonotype. The chain couples TRBV12-3 or TRBV12-4 to TRBJ1-2; 7 bases match TRBD1. The CDR3 loop spans 14 amino acids. The V and J ends lost 6 bases and 4 bases, in that order; junction bases with no gene match: 8. The CDR3 here is CASRPQGRGYGYTF. The CDR3 bases are TGTGCCAGCAGGCCACAGGGGCGAGGCTATGGCTACACCTTC.

The chain has TRBV7-9 and TRBJ1-1; 8 bases fit TRBD1. From germline, CDR1 is SEHNR and CDR2 FQNEAQ (reference sequence). Germline trimming cut 5 bases from V and 3 bases from J; bases unmatched to any gene: 8. The CDR3 spans 15 residues. CDR3: CASSPAGGFDTEAFF. In nucleotides, the CDR3 is TGTGCCAGCAGCCCGGCAGGGGGCTTTGACACTGAAGCTTTCTTT. Variable domain in full (rest from reference TRBV7-9 and TRBJ1-1): DTGVSQNPRHKITKRGQNVTFRCDPISEHNRLYWYRQTLGQGPEFLTYFQNEAQLEKSRLLSDRFSAERPKGSFSTLEIQRTEQGDSAMYLCASSPAGGFDTEAFFGQGTRLTVV.

The chain links TRBV5-1 to TRBJ2-3; D is uncertain. Germline loops: CDR1 SGHRS, CDR2 YFSETQ. Trimming stripped 7 bases from V and 4 bases from J, with 13 bases between. The CDR3 is 13 residues long. The CDR3 is CASPLQQPDTQYF. CDR3 bases: TGCGCCAGCCCTCTCCAACAGCCAGATACGCAGTATTTT.

This rearrangement joins TRBV7-9 to TRBJ2-7, with 8 bases aligning to TRBD1. The CDR3 is made up of 16 amino acids. The germline V gene has CDR1 SEHNR and CDR2 FQNEAQ (reference sequence). Unmatched junction bases numbered 11, after V lost 5 bases and J lost 2 bases. CDR3 amino acids: CASSLDRVSLPYEQYF. The CDR3 nucleotides read TGTGCCAGCAGCCTGGACAGGGTTAGTCTCCCCTACGAGCAGTACTTC. Combining the CDR3 with reference TRBV7-9 and TRBJ2-7 gives the whole variable domain DTGVSQNPRHKITKRGQNVTFRCDPISEHNRLYWYRQTLGQGPEFLTYFQNEAQLEKSRLLSDRFSAERPKGSFSTLEIQRTEQGDSAMYLCASSLDRVSLPYEQYFGPGTRLTVT.

This clonotype came up a few times. The gene calls are TRBV2 and TRBJ1-3, with D unclear. Trimming cost V 6 bases and J 3 bases, with 9 bases left between them. The V gene's germline CDR1 is SNHLY and CDR2 FYNNEI. This CDR3 comprises 13 residues. Written as DNA, the CDR3 is TGTGCCAGCAGCATGGCCAGTGGAAACACCATATATTTT. It specifies CASSMASGNTIYF.

The sample holds a few counts of this clonotype. The rearrangement joins TRBV20-1 to TRBJ1-1; D perhaps matches TRBD1 (6 bases). Germline V gene sequence: CDR1 DFQATT, CDR2 SNEGSKA (reference sequence). This CDR3 is 13 amino acids long. V was cut by 6 bases and J by 0 bases, with 11 bases left in between. The CDR3 loop is CSATGQMNTEAFF. The CDR3 DNA sequence: TGCAGTGCCACCGGACAGATGAACACTGAAGCTTTCTTT.

This clonotype was seen only a few times. The chain is built from TRBV5-1 and TRBJ2-5, with 8 bases matching TRBD1. The germline V gene encodes CDR1 SGHRS and CDR2 YFSETQ. V dropped 0 bases and J dropped 3; count of bases not matched to a gene: 4. The length of the CDR3 is 15 residues. CDR3 protein: CASSLGQGLEETQYF. The CDR3 DNA reads TGCGCCAGCAGCTTGGGACAGGGGCTAGAAGAGACCCAGTACTTC. The full variable domain, its missing parts supplied by reference TRBV5-1 and TRBJ2-5, is KAGVTQTPRYLIKTRGQQVTLSCSPISGHRSVSWYQQTPGQGLQFLFEYFSETQRNKGNFPGRFSGRQFSNSRSEMNVSTLELGDSALYLCASSLGQGLEETQYFGPGTRLLVL.